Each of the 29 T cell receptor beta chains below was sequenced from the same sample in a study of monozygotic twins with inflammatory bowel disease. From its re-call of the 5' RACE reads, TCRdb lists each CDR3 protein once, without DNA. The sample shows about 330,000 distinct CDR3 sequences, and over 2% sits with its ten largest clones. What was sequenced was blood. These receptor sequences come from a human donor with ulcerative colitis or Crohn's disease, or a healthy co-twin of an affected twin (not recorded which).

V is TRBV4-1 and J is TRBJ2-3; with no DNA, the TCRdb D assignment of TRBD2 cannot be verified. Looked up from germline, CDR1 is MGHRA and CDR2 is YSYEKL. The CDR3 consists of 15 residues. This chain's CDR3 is CASSQILAGEDTQYF.

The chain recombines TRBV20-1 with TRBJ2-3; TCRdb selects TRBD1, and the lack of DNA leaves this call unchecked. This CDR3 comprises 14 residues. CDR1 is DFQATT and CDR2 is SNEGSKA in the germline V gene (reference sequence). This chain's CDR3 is CSARDPREWDTQYF.

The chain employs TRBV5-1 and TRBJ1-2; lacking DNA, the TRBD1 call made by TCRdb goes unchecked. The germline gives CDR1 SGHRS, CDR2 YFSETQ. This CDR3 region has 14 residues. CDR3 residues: CASSRDPTAYGYTF. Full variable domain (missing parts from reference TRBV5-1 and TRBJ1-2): KAGVTQTPRYLIKTRGQQVTLSCSPISGHRSVSWYQQTPGQGLQFLFEYFSETQRNKGNFPGRFSGRQFSNSRSEMNVSTLELGDSALYLCASSRDPTAYGYTFGSGTRLTVV.

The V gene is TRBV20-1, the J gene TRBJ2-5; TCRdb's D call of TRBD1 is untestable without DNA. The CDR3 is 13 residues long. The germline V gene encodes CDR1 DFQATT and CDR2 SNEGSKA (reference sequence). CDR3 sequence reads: CSARDRGKETQYF.

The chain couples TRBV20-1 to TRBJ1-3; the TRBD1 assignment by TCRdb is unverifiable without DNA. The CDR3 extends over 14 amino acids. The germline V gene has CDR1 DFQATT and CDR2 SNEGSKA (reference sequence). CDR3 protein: CSAARELSGNTIYF.

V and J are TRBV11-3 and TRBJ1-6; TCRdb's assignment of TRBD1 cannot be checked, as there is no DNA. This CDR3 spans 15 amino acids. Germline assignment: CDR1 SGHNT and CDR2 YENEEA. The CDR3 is CASSQTPGADSPLHF. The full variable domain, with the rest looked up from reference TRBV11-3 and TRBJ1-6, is EAGVVQSPRYKIIEKKQPVAFWCNPISGHNTLYWYLQNLGQGPELLIRYENEEAVDDSQLPKDRFSAERLKGVDSTLKIQPAELGDSAVYLCASSQTPGADSPLHFGNGTRLTVT.

Here the CDR3 reads CASSLGGRELFPYNEQFF. This chain links TRBV11-1 with TRBJ2-1; the D call from TCRdb, TRBD2, cannot be confirmed without DNA. Looked up from germline, CDR1 is SGHAT and CDR2 is FQDESV (reference sequence). This CDR3 has 18 residues.

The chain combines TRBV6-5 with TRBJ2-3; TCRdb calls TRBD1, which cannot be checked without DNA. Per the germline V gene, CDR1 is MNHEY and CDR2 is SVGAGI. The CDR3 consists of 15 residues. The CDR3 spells CASSYITGGTDTQYF.

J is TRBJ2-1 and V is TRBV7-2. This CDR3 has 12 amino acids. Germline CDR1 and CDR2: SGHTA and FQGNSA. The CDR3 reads CASSSQHNEQFF.

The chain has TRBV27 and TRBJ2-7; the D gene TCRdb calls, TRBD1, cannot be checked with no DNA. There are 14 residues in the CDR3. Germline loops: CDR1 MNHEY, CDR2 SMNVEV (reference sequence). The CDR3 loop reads CASSSATGSYEQYF.

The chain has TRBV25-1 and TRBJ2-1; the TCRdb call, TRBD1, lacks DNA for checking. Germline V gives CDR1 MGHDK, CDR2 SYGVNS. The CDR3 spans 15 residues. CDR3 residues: CASSEYITGGHEQFF.

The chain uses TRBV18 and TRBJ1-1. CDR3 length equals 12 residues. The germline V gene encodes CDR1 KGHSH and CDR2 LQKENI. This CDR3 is CASSPINTEAFF. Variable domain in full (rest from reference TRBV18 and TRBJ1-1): NAGVMQNPRHLVRRRGQEARLRCSPMKGHSHVYWYRQLPEEGLKFMVYLQKENIIDESGMPKERFSAEFPKEGPSILRIQQVVRGDSAAYFCASSPINTEAFFGQGTRLTVV.

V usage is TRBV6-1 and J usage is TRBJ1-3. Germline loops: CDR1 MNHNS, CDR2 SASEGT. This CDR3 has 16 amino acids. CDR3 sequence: CASSEVDGSSGNTIYF.

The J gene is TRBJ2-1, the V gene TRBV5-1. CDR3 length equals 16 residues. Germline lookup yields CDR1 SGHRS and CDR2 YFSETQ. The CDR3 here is CASSLGQPSSYNEQFF.

The CDR3 sequence is CATALGQALGETQYF. This sequence joins TRBV27 and TRBJ2-5; the TRBD1 assignment by TCRdb is unverifiable without DNA. The CDR3 sequence is 15 residues long. In germline, CDR1 is MNHEY, CDR2 SMNVEV (reference sequence).

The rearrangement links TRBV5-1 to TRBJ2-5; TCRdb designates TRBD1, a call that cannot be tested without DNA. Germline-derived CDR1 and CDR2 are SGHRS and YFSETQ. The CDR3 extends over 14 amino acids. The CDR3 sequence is CASSIDRAGETQYF.

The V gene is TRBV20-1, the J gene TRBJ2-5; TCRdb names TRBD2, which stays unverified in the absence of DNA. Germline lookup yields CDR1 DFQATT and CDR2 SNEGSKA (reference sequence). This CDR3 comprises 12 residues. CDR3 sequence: CSAIAVQETQYF.

The CDR3 protein is CASSPTPLRHNYEQYF. The chain is built from TRBV12-3 or TRBV12-4 and TRBJ2-7; TCRdb's assignment of TRBD1 cannot be checked, as there is no DNA. The CDR3 runs 16 residues.

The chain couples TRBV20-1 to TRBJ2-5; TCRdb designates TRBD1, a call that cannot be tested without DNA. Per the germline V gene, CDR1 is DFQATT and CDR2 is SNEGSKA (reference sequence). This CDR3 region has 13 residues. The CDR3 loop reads CSPKGVFQESQYF.

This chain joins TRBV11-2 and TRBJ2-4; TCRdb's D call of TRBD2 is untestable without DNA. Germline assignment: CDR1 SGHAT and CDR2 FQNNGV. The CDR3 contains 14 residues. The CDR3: CASSPGGGLNIQYF.

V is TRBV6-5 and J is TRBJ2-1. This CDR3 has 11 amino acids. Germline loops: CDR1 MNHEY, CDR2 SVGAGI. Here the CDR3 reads CASHQYNEQFF.

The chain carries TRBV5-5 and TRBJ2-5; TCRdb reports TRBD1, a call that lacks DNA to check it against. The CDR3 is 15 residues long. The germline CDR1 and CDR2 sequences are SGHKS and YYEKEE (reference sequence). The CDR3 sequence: CASSMVGTAYGDQYF.

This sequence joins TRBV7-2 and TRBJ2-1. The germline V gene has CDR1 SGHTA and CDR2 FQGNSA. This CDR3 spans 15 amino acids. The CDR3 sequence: CASSLGPVSYNEQFF. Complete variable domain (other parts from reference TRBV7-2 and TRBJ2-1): GAGVSQSPSNKVTEKGKDVELRCDPISGHTALYWYRQSLGQGLEFLIYFQGNSAPDKSGLPSDRFSAERTGGSVSTLTIQRTQQEDSAVYLCASSLGPVSYNEQFFGPGTRLTVL.

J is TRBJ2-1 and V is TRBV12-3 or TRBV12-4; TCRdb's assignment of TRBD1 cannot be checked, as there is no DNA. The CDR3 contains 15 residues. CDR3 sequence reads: CASSPDRGPYNEQFF.

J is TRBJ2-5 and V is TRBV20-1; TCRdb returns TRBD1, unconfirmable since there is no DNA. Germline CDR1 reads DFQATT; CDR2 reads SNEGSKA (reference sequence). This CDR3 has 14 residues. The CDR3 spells CSAKTGGKGETQYF.

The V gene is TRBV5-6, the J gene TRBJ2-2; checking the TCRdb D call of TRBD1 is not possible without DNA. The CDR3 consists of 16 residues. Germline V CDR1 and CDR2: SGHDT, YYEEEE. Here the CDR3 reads CASSLAATGNTGELFF.

The CDR3 loop is CASSPSGGIAKNIQYF. This sequence joins TRBV18 and TRBJ2-4. This CDR3 contains 16 residues. Per the germline V gene, CDR1 is KGHSH and CDR2 is LQKENI.

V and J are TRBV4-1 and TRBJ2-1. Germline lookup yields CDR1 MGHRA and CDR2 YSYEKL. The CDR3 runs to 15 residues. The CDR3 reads CTSQPRSIWNNEQFF.

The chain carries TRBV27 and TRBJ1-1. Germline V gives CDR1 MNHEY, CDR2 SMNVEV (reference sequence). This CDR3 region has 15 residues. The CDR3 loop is CASSKIKAGNTEAFF.